This T cell receptor (beta chain) emerged from a study of blood T cell repertoires in COVID-19. On the study more broadly: COVID-19 samples from acute and convalescent phases originated in the United States, Italy and Spain. T cells, B-cell-depleted T cells, or PBMCs provided the cDNA or gDNA that served as material.

Methods used by the authors: Estimates of nucleated cell counts were drawn from the amplification of reference gene primers. Profiling relied on immunoSEQ multiplex PCR, and the TCRdb table lists in-frame clones only, not all of them. That table is the source of V, J and clone size, and D and trimming were worked out from the DNA. The profile shows approximately 140,000 clones, 70% to 90% of them singletons. This clone appeared once. CDR3 size: 15 residues. J gave up 4 bases and V 4 bases, and 5 bases lay outside the gene matches. Germline lookup yields CDR1 SGHRS and CDR2 YFSETQ. The receptor was isolated from a man between 65 and 79 years old with acute or convalescent COVID-19. The rearrangement links TRBV5-1 to TRBJ2-2, with 9 bases lining up with TRBD1. Material for sequencing was peripheral blood. The CDR3 DNA reads as TGCGCCAGCAGCATAACAGGGGGCCGCACCGGGGAGCTGTTTTTT. This encodes CASSITGGRTGELFF.